The 20 T cell receptor beta chains listed next were all sequenced from one sample in a study of T cell repertoires in cytomegalovirus infection. TCRdb fed the reads into MiXCR, producing one record per CDR3 protein. The sample holds fewer than 900,000 distinct CDR3 sequences, 25% to 35% seen once. These receptors have no known antigen. The sample in question was cultured CD8+ T cells from PBMCs, obtained from culture after CMV antigen stimulation. These receptors originate from a human donor in good health (CMV status not recorded). Some clones in this sample may be carry-over from other donors' samples.

This clonotype was seen ten or more times. The chain links TRBV7-6 to TRBJ2-7, with a weak D call TRBD1 (6 bases). The V end lost 5 bases, the J end lost 6 bases, and 17 bases lay between the germline ends. The CDR3 spans 14 residues. Germline V gene data show CDR1 as SGHVS and CDR2 as FNYEAQ. The CDR3 bases are TGTGCCAGCAGCCAGTCCCAGGGACAAAGCGAGCAGTACTTC. Amino acids: CASSQSQGQSEQYF.

This chain links TRBV27 with TRBJ1-6; 8 bases line up with TRBD1. This CDR3 has 13 residues. V lost 7 bases and J lost 10; bases outside the gene matches: 6. Per germline, CDR1 MNHEY and CDR2 SMNVEV (reference sequence). CDR3: CASNQGAYSPLHF. The CDR3 DNA sequence: TGTGCCAGCAACCAGGGGGCCTACTCACCCCTCCACTTT.

The rearrangement links TRBV4-1 to TRBJ2-4, with no clear D. This CDR3 is 16 amino acids long. V lost 1 base to trimming and J lost 0 bases, with 10 bases between them. Germline assignment: CDR1 MGHRA and CDR2 YSYEKL. In DNA form, the CDR3 reads TGCGCCAGCAGCCAAGTAGCACACCTAGCCAAAAACATTCAGTACTTC. Translated: CASSQVAHLAKNIQYF.

The chain uses TRBV10-3 and TRBJ2-7; no clear D gene. Germline CDR1 reads ENHRY; CDR2 reads SYGVKD. The V end lost 3 bases, the J end lost 6 bases, and 3 bases lay between the germline ends. The CDR3 length is 10 residues. CDR3 residues: CAISDGEQYF. CDR3 DNA sequence: TGTGCCATCAGTGATGGCGAGCAGTACTTC.

This clonotype was detected only a few times. The chain joins TRBV2 to TRBJ2-7; no reliable D call. Trimming pared 3 bases from V and 2 bases from J, leaving 5 bases between. The CDR3 extends over 12 amino acids. Germline assignment: CDR1 SNHLY and CDR2 FYNNEI. CDR3 in amino acids: CASSDGPYEQYF. The CDR3 region has the DNA TGTGCCAGCAGTGACGGTCCCTACGAGCAGTACTTC.

The V gene is TRBV5-4, the J gene TRBJ1-2; D gene ambiguous. V lost 6 bases and J lost 4, with 10 bases in between. CDR3 length equals 12 residues. Germline V gives CDR1 SGHNT, CDR2 YYREEE (reference sequence). CDR3 region: CASKAATYGYTF. The CDR3, as DNA: TGTGCCAGCAAGGCAGCAACCTATGGCTACACCTTC.

This chain joins TRBV12-3 or TRBV12-4 and TRBJ2-2; 12 bases match TRBD1. This CDR3 is built from 19 residues. V shed 5 bases and J 4 bases; nucleotides not matched to a gene: 14. The CDR3 DNA reads TGTGCCAGCAGTCTAACTAGGGGGGGACAGGGGGCGGCCACCGGGGAGCTGTTTTTT. This codes for CASSLTRGGQGAATGELFF.

The chain couples TRBV19 to TRBJ1-6; D is ambiguous. Germline assignment: CDR1 LNHDA and CDR2 SQIVND (reference sequence). V was trimmed by 4 bases and J by 7 bases, leaving 11 bases between them. The CDR3 loop spans 14 amino acids. The CDR3 here is CASSTYRANSPLHF. The CDR3 DNA reads as TGTGCCAGTAGTACCTACAGAGCAAATTCACCCCTCCACTTT.

This clonotype was detected a few times. This rearrangement joins TRBV5-5 to TRBJ1-2, with TRBD1 as a possible D gene (5 bases). V shed 4 bases and J shed 6 bases, with 19 bases lying between them. The CDR3 spans 15 residues. Per germline, CDR1 SGHKS and CDR2 YYEKEE (reference sequence). CDR3 sequence (DNA): TGTGCCAGCAGCCTCAGGACGGAACAGGTGAATGGCTACACCTTC. This encodes CASSLRTEQVNGYTF.

V gene TRBV7-6 combines with J gene TRBJ2-1; D is unclear. Trimming took off 4 bases at V and 2 bases at J, with 12 bases between the two ends. The germline V gene encodes CDR1 SGHVS and CDR2 FNYEAQ. This CDR3 comprises 15 residues. The CDR3: CASSSRLDPYNEQFF. The CDR3 DNA reads TGTGCCAGCAGCTCGCGTCTAGACCCCTACAATGAGCAGTTCTTC.

The V call is TRBV20-1, the J call TRBJ1-2; D remains unclear. The germline gives CDR1 DFQATT, CDR2 SNEGSKA (reference sequence). The ends were cut back, 0 bases at V and 8 bases at J, with 13 bases in the middle. This CDR3 has 13 amino acids. Here the CDR3 reads CSARDGQVGGYTF. The CDR3 nucleotides are TGCAGTGCTAGAGATGGCCAGGTTGGAGGCTACACCTTC.

This chain links TRBV6-2 or TRBV6-3 with TRBJ1-5; the D gene is possibly TRBD1 (6 bases). V dropped 0 bases and J dropped 10 bases, with 7 bases sitting between them. CDR3 length: 12 amino acids. Germline CDR1 and CDR2: MNHEY and SVGEGT. Here the CDR3 DNA reads TGTGCCAGCAGTTACTCGACAGGACCCCAGCATTTT. Amino acids: CASSYSTGPQHF.

This rearrangement joins TRBV6-5 to TRBJ1-5; 7 nucleotides align to TRBD1. The CDR3 length is 13 residues. V was pared by 6 bases and J by 7 bases, with 6 bases of the junction left unmatched. Germline V gene lookup returns CDR1 MNHEY and CDR2 SVGAGI. DNA of the CDR3: TGTGCCAGCAGCCTGGACAGGTTCCAGCCCCAGCATTTT. This encodes CASSLDRFQPQHF.

The sample holds a few counts of this clonotype. This chain joins TRBV7-9 and TRBJ2-3; D unresolved. Germline CDR1 and CDR2: SEHNR and FQNEAQ (reference sequence). The V and J ends lost 11 bases and 0 bases respectively, with 15 bases between them. The CDR3 consists of 14 residues. The DNA for the CDR3 is TGTGCCTGCGGTCGAGTAACTAGCACAGATACGCAGTATTTT. As protein: CACGRVTSTDTQYF.

This chain joins TRBV7-9 and TRBJ1-1; D is ambiguous. The V and J ends lost 1 base and 2 bases respectively, with 11 bases between them. This CDR3 has 15 residues. Germline V CDR1 and CDR2: SEHNR, FQNEAQ (reference sequence). The CDR3 spells CASSLDGSLNTEAFF. CDR3 bases: TGTGCCAGCAGCTTAGATGGCTCTCTAAACACTGAAGCTTTCTTT.

The chain uses TRBV7-9 and TRBJ1-5, with 7 bases fitting TRBD1. J lost 7 bases, V lost 4 bases, and 1 base had no gene match. CDR1 and CDR2 from the germline V gene are SEHNR and FQNEAQ (reference sequence). The CDR3 loop spans 12 amino acids. CDR3 DNA: TGTGCCAGCAGCTCGACAGGGCAGCCCCAGCATTTT. This sequence encodes CASSSTGQPQHF. The whole variable domain, filled in from reference TRBV7-9 and TRBJ1-5, reads DTGVSQNPRHKITKRGQNVTFRCDPISEHNRLYWYRQTLGQGPEFLTYFQNEAQLEKSRLLSDRFSAERPKGSFSTLEIQRTEQGDSAMYLCASSSTGQPQHFGDGTRLSIL.

This clonotype was seen many times. V and J are TRBV7-6 and TRBJ2-1; D unclear. CDR1 is SGHVS, CDR2 FNYEAQ, per germline. CDR3 length equals 13 residues. Trimming shortened V by 4 bases and J by 6 bases, and 10 bases separated the two germline ends. CDR3 region: CASSSGPGNEQFF. Written as DNA, the CDR3 is TGTGCCAGCAGCTCTGGACCAGGCAATGAGCAGTTCTTC.

V is TRBV7-9 and J is TRBJ1-1, with D perhaps matching TRBD1 (5 bases). The germline V and J ends were trimmed by 1 base and 1 base, with 10 bases remaining between them. CDR3 size: 15 residues. The germline V gene encodes CDR1 SEHNR and CDR2 FQNEAQ (reference sequence). As DNA, the CDR3 is TGTGCCAGCAGCTTAGTGGGACTGCCGAACACTGAAGCTTTCTTT. It encodes CASSLVGLPNTEAFF.

The gene calls are TRBV7-2 and TRBJ1-4; no firm D call. CDR1 and CDR2 (germline): SGHTA, FQGNSA. The CDR3 is 15 amino acids. The V end was cut by 3 bases, the J end by 10 bases, with 18 bases between. The CDR3 protein is CASSLGRLKGLKLFF. CDR3 nucleotides: TGTGCCAGCAGCTTGGGTCGGCTAAAAGGGCTAAAACTGTTTTTT.

V gene TRBV12-3 or TRBV12-4 combines with J gene TRBJ1-3; D gene ambiguous. Trimming took off 5 bases at V and 0 bases at J, with 8 bases between the two ends. The CDR3 totals 14 residues. For the CDR3, the DNA is TGTGCCAGCAGTGGCCTTCTCTCTGGAAACACCATATATTTT. Its protein product is CASSGLLSGNTIYF.